This TCR beta chain was recorded in a study of T-cell memory formation after mild COVID-19. Study details: Largely, TCR clusters stayed within a single donor.

Trimming shortened V by 5 bases and J by 2 bases, and 13 bases separated the two germline ends. This CDR3 has 14 residues. TCRdb re-derived calls from the 5' RACE reads in MiXCR, one entry per CDR3 protein. The table has about 440,000 distinct CDR3 sequences, 15% to 20% seen once. The source is an adult woman who had mild COVID-19 (a few samples of this study predate the infection). Cell type and time point are not known. The chain is built from TRBV12-3 or TRBV12-4 and TRBJ2-7; perhaps TRBD2 as D (5 bases). Material: PBMCs or a T cell subset sorted from them (not recorded which). The CDR3 region has the DNA TGTGCCAGCAGTCTTCCGCCGGGAACCTACGAGCAGTACTTC. Translation: CASSLPPGTYEQYF.